The 28 T cell receptor beta chains given below trace back to one sample, sequenced in a study of T cell clonality in common variable immunodeficiency. The protocol was immunoSEQ multiplex PCR, while the TCRdb copy is restricted to in-frame clones and leaves out a portion. The sample holds 55,000 to 65,000 clones, and no clone turns up only once. Sequencing was carried out using peripheral blood mononuclear cells. The receptors stem from a person aged 18 to 75 in good health.

This clone came up many times. The read ends 3 residues shy of where the CDR3 ends; the end is completed using the germline J gene. The J gene is TRBJ2-4, the V gene TRBV7-8; no reliable D call. There are 15 residues in the CDR3. The germline gives CDR1 SGHVS, CDR2 FQNEAQ. V was shortened by 5 bases and J by 2 bases, with 13 bases between the two germline ends. The CDR3 reads CASSPPGPSKNIQYF. The covered CDR3 bases are TGTGCCAGCAGCCCTCCTGGGCCCTCCAAAAACATT.

This clone was counted ten times or more. CDR3 protein: CSAKPFSGMRADTQYF. The sequenced CDR3 bases are TGCAGTGCTAAACCCTTTAGCGGGATGAGGGCAGATACG. This rearrangement joins TRBV20-1 to TRBJ2-3, with 8 nucleotides matching TRBD2. Coverage ceases 3 residues before the CDR3 finishes, and the germline J gene fills in the end. CDR3 length equals 16 residues. Germline CDR1 DFQATT, CDR2 SNEGSKA (reference sequence). With 4 bases clipped from V and 4 bases from J, the junction kept 13 bases outside the gene matches.

This clone occurred many times. From the germline J gene comes the end of the CDR3, since the read stops 3 residues before it. V gene TRBV19 combines with J gene TRBJ1-5, with unresolved D. Per the germline V gene, CDR1 is LNHDA and CDR2 is SQIVND (reference sequence). The CDR3 covers 12 residues. Trimming took off 3 bases at V and 6 bases at J, with 6 bases between the two ends. The DNA read from the CDR3 is TGTGCCAGTAGTATCTTGTCTCAGCCC. Translation: CASSILSQP. The whole CDR3 protein reads CASSILSQPQHF.

This clone has at least ten counts. The sequenced CDR3 bases are TGTGCCAGCAGTGAAGCTCCGGGACAGGGGGCCTACGAG. Translating gives CASSEAPGQGAYE. The whole CDR3 protein is CASSEAPGQGAYEQYF. The V gene is TRBV6-1, the J gene TRBJ2-7, with 11 bases matching TRBD1. The missing CDR3 end, 3 residues past where the read stops, is filled in from the germline J gene. Per germline, CDR1 MNHNS and CDR2 SASEGT. Losses at the gene ends were 0 bases for V and 2 bases for J; bases not matched to a gene: 3. The CDR3 runs to 16 residues.

This clone was recorded at least ten times. The CDR3 goes on 3 residues after the read ends, and that part is filled in from the germline J gene. The chain has TRBV5-1 and TRBJ1-5; 9 bases line up with TRBD1. V shed 4 bases and J 4 bases; nucleotides not matched to a gene: 6. Germline CDR1 reads SGHRS; CDR2 reads YFSETQ. The CDR3 runs 15 residues. The sequenced part of the CDR3 DNA is TGCGCCAGCAGCCCTGGAGGACAGGGGAATCAGCCC. Translating gives CASSPGGQGNQP. The full CDR3 protein reads CASSPGGQGNQPQHF.

This clone was counted many times. The read stops 3 residues short of the end of the CDR3; the missing end is completed from the germline J gene. The chain carries TRBV7-6 and TRBJ2-1, with 7 nucleotides matching TRBD1. The germline gives CDR1 SGHVS, CDR2 FNYEAQ. Trimming cost V 5 bases and J 0 bases; bases outside gene matches: 4. This CDR3 comprises 15 residues. The CDR3 sequence: CASSLRDSSYNEQFF. The sequenced part of the CDR3 DNA is TGTGCCAGCAGCCTACGGGACAGCTCCTACAATGAG.

In its sample, this clone was seen many times. The sequenced CDR3 bases are TGCGCCAGCAGCTGGGACAGGGGGGCCTATGGC. It encodes CASSWDRGAYG. The CDR3 reads in full as CASSWDRGAYGYTF. This chain links TRBV5-1 with TRBJ1-2; 11 nucleotides match TRBD1. The observed sequence ends 3 residues before the CDR3 terminus, with the missing tail filled in from the germline J gene. Germline lookup yields CDR1 SGHRS and CDR2 YFSETQ. The CDR3 is 14 amino acids. V dropped 3 bases and J dropped 4; count of bases not matched to a gene: 2.

As regards this clone: From the germline J gene comes the end of the CDR3, since the read stops 3 residues before it. The V gene is TRBV7-9, the J gene TRBJ2-1, with 9 bases identical to TRBD2. With 5 bases clipped from V and 8 bases from J, the junction kept 7 bases outside the gene matches. Germline V gene data show CDR1 as SEHNR and CDR2 as FQNEAQ (reference sequence). This CDR3 has 14 residues. The sequenced CDR3 bases are TGTGCCAGCAGCCTTAGCGGGAGAGTCTATGAG. It specifies CASSLSGRVYE. The whole CDR3 region reads CASSLSGRVYEQFF.

Ten or more counts support this clone. The observed sequence ends 3 residues before the CDR3 terminus, with the missing tail filled in from the germline J gene. V usage is TRBV20-1 and J usage is TRBJ2-7; the D gene is possibly TRBD2 (5 bases). CDR1 is DFQATT and CDR2 is SNEGSKA in the germline V gene (reference sequence). This CDR3 spans 14 amino acids. Trimming pared 2 bases from V and 3 bases from J, leaving 14 bases between. The CDR3 DNA, read in part, is TGCAGTGCTAGAAGGAACATCGGGGACTACGAG. It is translated as CSARRNIGDYE. The full CDR3 sequence reads CSARRNIGDYEQYF.

This clone was seen repeatedly, ten times or more. Coverage ceases 3 residues before the CDR3 finishes, and the germline J gene fills in the end. V usage is TRBV9 and J usage is TRBJ1-2, with a possible D match to TRBD1 (5 bases). The V and J ends lost 0 bases and 3 bases respectively, with 9 bases between them. The CDR3 runs to 14 residues. Germline CDR1 SGDLS, CDR2 YYNGEE. Incomplete CDR3 DNA: TGTGCCAGCAGCGTAGGGCCGGGGGACTATGGC. Amino acid sequence: CASSVGPGDYG. The full CDR3 is CASSVGPGDYGYTF.

This clone was detected many times. The read comes to an end 3 residues before the CDR3 does, leaving the germline J gene to fill in the end. The rearrangement joins TRBV28 to TRBJ1-2, with a possible D match to TRBD1 (6 bases). V dropped 6 bases and J dropped 1 base, with 15 bases sitting between them. CDR3 length equals 15 residues. Germline CDR1 MDHEN, CDR2 SYDVKM. The covered CDR3 bases are TGTGCCAGCAGCATACCGGGACACCTTAACTATGGC. It is translated as CASSIPGHLNYG. The whole CDR3 protein reads CASSIPGHLNYGYTF.

This clone was seen at least ten times. The CDR3 end falls 3 residues outside the read, so it is completed with the germline J gene. The chain joins TRBV19 to TRBJ2-7; 7 bases are a match to TRBD1. The CDR3 runs 15 residues. V was clipped by 5 bases and J by 2 bases; unmatched bases: 9. Germline values: CDR1 LNHDA, CDR2 SQIVND (reference sequence). The chain's CDR3 is CASSPKTGSTYEQYF. The sequenced part of the CDR3 DNA is TGTGCCAGTAGTCCCAAGACAGGGAGCACCTACGAG.

This clone was detected many times. The CDR3 sequence: CASSIRDRVWNEQFF. The DNA read from the CDR3 is TGTGCCAGTAGTATTCGGGACAGGGTATGGAATGAG. The V gene is TRBV19, the J gene TRBJ2-1; 9 bases agree with TRBD1. The read terminates 3 residues before the CDR3 end, so the remaining end is supplied by the germline J gene. This CDR3 comprises 15 residues. Unmatched junction bases numbered 7, after V lost 3 bases and J lost 7 bases. Germline-derived CDR1 and CDR2 are LNHDA and SQIVND (reference sequence).

This clone was seen ten or more times. The read finishes 3 residues shy of the CDR3 end, and the germline J gene is used to complete it. The chain couples TRBV2 to TRBJ1-1, with 9 bases fitting TRBD1. V gave up 6 bases and J gave up 1 base; unmatched junction bases: 12. CDR1 and CDR2 from the germline V gene are SNHLY and FYNNEI. CDR3 length equals 17 residues. The CDR3 sequence is CASRRTGEASWNTEAFF. The sequenced part of the CDR3 DNA is TGTGCCAGCAGGCGGACAGGGGAAGCGTCTTGGAACACTGAA.

This clone was seen repeatedly, ten times or more. The CDR3 is cut off 3 residues early in the read; its end comes from the germline J gene. The chain links TRBV5-6 to TRBJ2-7; 9 bases are a match to TRBD1. This CDR3 comprises 15 residues. After removal of 4 bases from V and 0 bases from J, the junction contained 5 bases not matched to a gene. Germline CDR1 SGHDT, CDR2 YYEEEE. CDR3 amino acids: CASSPGTGTSYEQYF. The part of the CDR3 DNA that was read is TGTGCCAGCAGCCCAGGGACAGGGACCTCCTACGAG.

This clone was counted many times. Read coverage stops 3 residues before the CDR3 terminus; the germline J gene supplies the remainder. V gene TRBV20-1 combines with J gene TRBJ1-5, with 8 nucleotides matching TRBD1. V lost 3 bases to trimming and J lost 5 bases; unmatched junction nucleotides: 9. This CDR3 region has 15 residues. Germline loops: CDR1 DFQATT, CDR2 SNEGSKA (reference sequence). CDR3 amino acids: CSASFVRGHYQPQHF. The DNA read from the CDR3 is TGCAGTGCTAGTTTTGTCAGGGGGCACTATCAGCCC.

This clone was observed many times. The CDR3 end lies 3 residues beyond the end of the read and is filled in from the germline J gene. The chain has TRBV19 and TRBJ2-7; tentative D call: TRBD1 (6 bases). Trimming left V 5 bases short and J 0 bases short, with 23 bases between. CDR3 length: 18 amino acids. Germline loops: CDR1 LNHDA, CDR2 SQIVND (reference sequence). The CDR3 region is CASSLRGTGFSNSYEQYF. Partial CDR3 DNA: TGTGCCAGTAGTCTAAGGGGAACAGGGTTCTCTAACTCCTACGAG.

In its sample, this clone was seen many times. Read coverage stops 3 residues before the CDR3 terminus; the germline J gene supplies the remainder. The rearrangement links TRBV5-1 to TRBJ1-4, with a possible D match to TRBD1 (6 bases). The CDR3 is 18 residues long. V lost 0 bases and J 0 bases, leaving 15 bases between the germline ends. Germline assignment: CDR1 SGHRS and CDR2 YFSETQ. The covered CDR3 bases are TGCGCCAGCAGCTTGGCGGGGGGCAAGCTTGCAACTAATGAAAAA. Translation: CASSLAGGKLATNEK. The complete CDR3 protein is CASSLAGGKLATNEKLFF.

This clone was seen many times. The CDR3 spells CASGTGLAGDTQYF. The covered CDR3 bases are TGTGCCAGCGGGACGGGACTAGCTGGCGATACG. The chain employs TRBV7-9 and TRBJ2-3, with TRBD2 identical over 9 bases. The CDR3 is cut off 3 residues early in the read; its end comes from the germline J gene. Germline lookup yields CDR1 SEHNR and CDR2 FQNEAQ (reference sequence). Germline trimming cut 8 bases from V and 6 bases from J; bases unmatched to any gene: 9. The CDR3 covers 14 residues. Complete variable domain (other parts from reference TRBV7-9 and TRBJ2-3): DTGVSQNPRHKITKRGQNVTFRCDPISEHNRLYWYRQTLGQGPEFLTYFQNEAQLEKSRLLSDRFSAERPKGSFSTLEIQRTEQGDSAMYLCASGTGLAGDTQYFGPGTRLTVL.

In its sample, this clone was seen a few times. The CDR3 goes on 3 residues after the read ends, and that part is filled in from the germline J gene. This chain connects TRBV7-9 to TRBJ2-7; D might be TRBD1 (5 bases). This CDR3 is 13 amino acids long. In germline, CDR1 is SEHNR, CDR2 FQNEAQ (reference sequence). V was pared by 5 bases and J by 0 bases, with 8 bases between. The sequenced CDR3 bases are TGTGCCAGCAGCCGACAGAGCTCCTACGAG. This codes for CASSRQSSYE. The entire CDR3 reads CASSRQSSYEQYF.

At least ten counts were recorded for this clone. The read is 3 residues too short to cover the CDR3 end, so that end is filled in from the germline J gene. The chain carries TRBV18 and TRBJ2-2; TRBD2 aligns across 14 bases. The CDR3 has 17 residues. Trimming removed 0 bases from V and 6 bases from J; junction bases left unmatched: 3. Germline loops: CDR1 KGHSH, CDR2 LQKENI. The CDR3 protein is CASSPPGLAGVSGELFF. The CDR3 DNA, read in part, is TGTGCCAGCTCACCACCGGGACTAGCGGGAGTGTCCGGGGAG. The complete variable domain, with remaining parts taken from reference TRBV18 and TRBJ2-2, reads NAGVMQNPRHLVRRRGQEARLRCSPMKGHSHVYWYRQLPEEGLKFMVYLQKENIIDESGMPKERFSAEFPKEGPSILRIQQVVRGDSAAYFCASSPPGLAGVSGELFFGEGSRLTVL.

This clone was observed at least ten times. The CDR3 end lies 3 residues beyond the end of the read and is filled in from the germline J gene. The chain uses TRBV19 and TRBJ2-3; 15 bases match TRBD2. The CDR3 runs 20 residues. Germline lookup yields CDR1 LNHDA and CDR2 SQIVND (reference sequence). Trimming cost V 5 bases and J 2 bases; bases outside gene matches: 14. CDR3 DNA (partial): TGTGCCAGTAGTCTAACCTGGACTAGCGGGAGGGTTCGCGCCACAGATACG. Amino acid sequence: CASSLTWTSGRVRATDT. The full CDR3 protein reads CASSLTWTSGRVRATDTQYF.

This clone has a count of ten or more. The read gets to within 3 residues of the CDR3 end, and the germline J gene fills in the rest. V gene TRBV6-2 or TRBV6-3 combines with J gene TRBJ1-2; D ambiguous. The CDR3 is 11 residues long. V lost 10 bases, J lost 1 base, and 7 bases lay in between. Germline CDR1 and CDR2: MNHEY and SVGEGT. The chain's CDR3 is CANKGNYGYTF. CDR3 bases read: TGTGCCAACAAAGGTAACTATGGC.

At least ten counts were recorded for this clone. Read sequence stops 3 residues before the CDR3 end, and the germline J gene provides the missing end. V is TRBV7-2 and J is TRBJ2-3, with 8 bases identical to TRBD1. This CDR3 spans 15 amino acids. V lost 2 bases, J lost 5 bases, and 6 bases stayed unmatched. CDR1 is SGHTA, CDR2 FQGNSA, per germline. The CDR3 here is CASSLTGQGGDTQYF. CDR3 bases read: TGTGCCAGCAGCTTAACAGGACAGGGTGGAGATACG.

This clone has a count of ten or more. The observed sequence ends 3 residues before the CDR3 terminus, with the missing tail filled in from the germline J gene. The gene calls are TRBV16 and TRBJ2-1; 14 bases map to TRBD2. In germline, CDR1 is KGHSY, CDR2 FQNENV. This CDR3 region has 16 residues. V shed 4 bases, J shed 6 bases, and the junction held 5 bases outside the gene matches. The CDR3 DNA, read in part, is TGTGCCAGCAGCCCCCGACTAGCGGGAGGGCCCAATGAG. This codes for CASSPRLAGGPNE. The complete CDR3 reads CASSPRLAGGPNEQFF. The full variable domain, rest sourced from reference TRBV16 and TRBJ2-1, is GEEVAQTPKHLVRGEGQKAKLYCAPIKGHSYVFWYQQVLKNEFKFLISFQNENVFDETGMPKERFSAKCLPNSPCSLEIQATKLEDSAVYFCASSPRLAGGPNEQFFGPGTRLTVL.

The table lists this clone with many counts. With the read ending 3 residues before the CDR3 end, the germline J gene is used to fill in that end. The chain couples TRBV5-1 to TRBJ2-5; 14 nucleotides agree with TRBD2. Germline lookup yields CDR1 SGHRS and CDR2 YFSETQ. V lost 0 bases to trimming and J lost 4 bases; unmatched junction nucleotides: 2. CDR3 length: 16 residues. CDR3 residues: CASSLGLAGGRETQYF. The sequenced CDR3 bases are TGCGCCAGCAGCTTGGGACTAGCGGGAGGGAGAGAGACC.

This clone was recorded many times. The read ends 3 residues early relative to the CDR3; the germline J gene fills the gap. This chain links TRBV30 with TRBJ1-6, with TRBD1 matching over 9 bases. CDR3 length: 14 residues. Germline CDR1 is GTSNPN and CDR2 is SVGIG (reference sequence). V dropped 5 bases and J dropped 9; count of bases not matched to a gene: 8. The CDR3 bases that were read are TGTGCCTGGCGGTCGGGACAGGGCCTTTCACCC. Amino acid sequence: CAWRSGQGLSP. The complete CDR3 sequence is CAWRSGQGLSPLHF.

This clone occurred many times. The CDR3 end lies 3 residues beyond the end of the read and is filled in from the germline J gene. This sequence joins TRBV4-1 and TRBJ1-1; 8 bases align to TRBD1. Germline CDR1 is MGHRA and CDR2 is YSYEKL. The CDR3 contains 15 residues. V was pared by 0 bases and J by 5 bases, with 5 bases of the junction left unmatched. The CDR3 here is CASSQEGQGSTEAFF. CDR3 DNA, as far as it was read: TGCGCCAGCAGCCAAGAAGGACAGGGATCTACTGAA.